The 16 T cell receptor beta chains below were found in one sample sequenced in a study of beta chain features in type 1 diabetes. Study-level results: Moderately but significantly shorter TCRB CDR3s were found in Type 1 diabetes patients in all four CD4+ subsets.

These receptors are not linked to any known antigen. The investigators reverse transcribed all of the isolated RNA, so they sequenced expressed TCRB transcripts. Measured with immunoSEQ multiplex PCR; TCRdb has only the in-frame clones, and not every one. The sample consists of more than 300,000 clones, around 13% of them appearing once. The sample comprised naive CD4+ T cells from blood. Source of these receptors: a woman aged 18-29 years with type 1 diabetes.

This clone has just a few counts. The V gene is TRBV20-1, the J gene TRBJ2-5; TRBD1 matches 9 bases. CDR1 and CDR2 from the germline V gene are DFQATT and SNEGSKA (reference sequence). The J segment lost 5 bases and the V segment lost 5 bases, leaving 0 bases of the junction unmatched. The CDR3 spans 11 residues. CDR3: CSADRGETQYF. Written as DNA, the CDR3 is TGCAGTGCTGACAGGGGGGAGACCCAGTACTTC.

The V and J genes are TRBV9 and TRBJ2-2; tentatively, D is TRBD2 (5 bases). Germline lookup yields CDR1 SGDLS and CDR2 YYNGEE. Trimming removed 4 bases from V and 4 bases from J, with 20 bases in between. This CDR3 is built from 17 residues. As DNA, the CDR3 is TGTGCCAGCAGCCCCTCCCTTGTAAGCGCGGGCACCGGGGAGCTGTTTTTT. The encoded protein is CASSPSLVSAGTGELFF.

A few counts support this clone. The chain carries TRBV4-2 and TRBJ2-7, with a possible D match to TRBD2 (6 bases). The CDR3 is 16 amino acids. Germline V gene lookup returns CDR1 LGHNA and CDR2 YNFKEQ. V was cut by 1 base and J by 6 bases, with 19 bases left in between. CDR3 loop: CASSQGILGGTAEQYF. CDR3 bases: TGTGCCAGCAGCCAAGGGATACTGGGGGGAACGGCCGAGCAGTACTTC.

This clone has only a few counts. The chain has TRBV2 and TRBJ1-1; D not resolved. The CDR3 runs 12 residues. V shed 7 bases and J shed 0 bases, with 6 bases lying between them. Germline lookup yields CDR1 SNHLY and CDR2 FYNNEI. CDR3 region: CASTEVNTEAFF. As DNA, the CDR3 is TGTGCCAGCACAGAGGTGAACACTGAAGCTTTCTTT.

This sequence joins TRBV7-2 and TRBJ2-1; D is possibly TRBD1 (5 bases). The V and J ends lost 6 bases and 7 bases respectively, with 19 bases between them. In germline, CDR1 is SGHTA, CDR2 FQGNSA. The CDR3 sequence is 15 residues long. In nucleotides, the CDR3 is TGTGCCAGCAGGCGGACATTTGTCGAGGCGAATGAGCAGTTCTTC. Its protein is CASRRTFVEANEQFF.

The rearrangement links TRBV5-4 to TRBJ2-7; the D is unclear. Germline V gene sequence: CDR1 SGHNT, CDR2 YYREEE (reference sequence). The CDR3 sequence is 14 residues long. The V end lost 4 bases, the J end lost 4 bases, and 15 bases lay between the germline ends. CDR3 bases: TGTGCCAGCAGCGGCTCTCAGCCGGGTTACGAGCAGTACTTC. Translated: CASSGSQPGYEQYF.

The table lists this clone with a few counts. The chain couples TRBV18 to TRBJ1-5; no firm D call. This CDR3 spans 15 amino acids. Germline V gives CDR1 KGHSH, CDR2 LQKENI. V was shortened by 3 bases and J by 2 bases, with 11 bases between the two germline ends. CDR3 sequence (DNA): TGTGCCAGCTCACCGACCACGGGAGGCAATCAGCCCCAGCATTTT. Translated, it gives CASSPTTGGNQPQHF.

This clone was counted only a few times. The rearrangement joins TRBV18 to TRBJ2-1, with D possibly matching TRBD2 (6 bases). This CDR3 spans 14 amino acids. Germline V gene sequence: CDR1 KGHSH, CDR2 LQKENI. V was cut by 1 base and J by 7 bases, with 11 bases left in between. CDR3 DNA: TGTGCCAGCTCACCACTAATGGCGGGGAATGAGCAGTTCTTC. Amino acid sequence: CASSPLMAGNEQFF.

This clone showed up just a few times. This chain uses TRBV30 with TRBJ1-4; D possibly corresponds to TRBD1 (5 bases). From germline, CDR1 is GTSNPN and CDR2 SVGIG (reference sequence). V lost 0 bases and J lost 8, with 13 bases in between. This CDR3 is built from 14 residues. CDR3 loop: CAWSVRRAGEKLFF. As DNA, the CDR3 is TGTGCCTGGAGTGTACGCAGGGCGGGGGAAAAACTGTTTTTT.

The V gene is TRBV7-2, the J gene TRBJ2-7; D possibly corresponds to TRBD1 (6 bases). Deletions cut 1 base from V and 2 bases from J, with 9 bases between. The germline V gene encodes CDR1 SGHTA and CDR2 FQGNSA. This CDR3 is 14 amino acids long. CDR3 coding DNA: TGTGCCAGCAGCTTAGGGGCAGGGGCCTACGAGCAGTACTTC. Its protein product is CASSLGAGAYEQYF. Based on the CDR3 plus reference TRBV7-2 and TRBJ2-7, the full variable domain is GAGVSQSPSNKVTEKGKDVELRCDPISGHTALYWYRQSLGQGLEFLIYFQGNSAPDKSGLPSDRFSAERTGGSVSTLTIQRTQQEDSAVYLCASSLGAGAYEQYFGPGTRLTVT.

This clone was recorded a few times. This chain uses TRBV14 with TRBJ1-6, with a tentative D call TRBD1 (5 bases). Germline values: CDR1 SGHDN, CDR2 FVKESK. The CDR3 sequence is 15 residues long. The V gene lost 6 bases and the J gene lost 2 bases, with 11 bases spanning the gap. CDR3 nucleotide sequence: TGTGCCAGCAGACACGACAGAGCCTATAATTCACCCCTCCACTTT. Translating it yields CASRHDRAYNSPLHF.

V gene TRBV12-5 combines with J gene TRBJ1-2; possible D gene TRBD1, 5 bases. Trimming stripped 6 bases from V and 4 bases from J, with 12 bases between. Germline values: CDR1 LGHNT, CDR2 FRNRAP. This CDR3 has 13 amino acids. This CDR3 is CASGEVGGYGYTF. In DNA, the CDR3 is TGTGCTAGTGGGGAGGTGGGGGGCTATGGCTACACCTTC.

About this clone: This sample includes further DNA sequences coding for the same CDR3. This chain connects TRBV10-3 to TRBJ2-5; D may be TRBD1 (6 bases). The CDR3 consists of 14 residues. The germline V gene encodes CDR1 ENHRY and CDR2 SYGVKD. V shed 0 bases and J shed 1 base, with 6 bases lying between them. DNA for the CDR3: TGTGCCATCAGTGAGTCAGGGGGCCAAGAGACCCAGTACTTC. Translating gives CAISESGGQETQYF.

The V gene is TRBV6-1, the J gene TRBJ2-2, with unresolved D. Trimming shortened V by 7 bases and J by 1 base, and 7 bases separated the two germline ends. The CDR3 is 13 residues long. CDR1 and CDR2 (germline): MNHNS, SASEGT. For the CDR3, the DNA is TGTGCCAGCACCCCAGGGAACACCGGGGAGCTGTTTTTT. This encodes CASTPGNTGELFF.

The table lists this clone with a few counts. The chain is built from TRBV5-4 and TRBJ2-3; TRBD1 agrees at 8 bases. The CDR3 is 14 residues long. The germline gives CDR1 SGHNT, CDR2 YYREEE (reference sequence). The J segment lost 4 bases and the V segment lost 3 bases, leaving 4 bases of the junction unmatched. CDR3 sequence: CASSSAGGSDTQYF. CDR3 DNA: TGTGCCAGCAGCTCGGCAGGGGGCTCAGATACGCAGTATTTT.

A few counts support this clone. The rearrangement joins TRBV28 to TRBJ1-2; 7 nucleotides align to TRBD1. Looked up from germline, CDR1 is MDHEN and CDR2 is SYDVKM. V lost 5 bases and J lost 4; bases outside the gene matches: 10. This CDR3 is built from 15 residues. CDR3 sequence (DNA): TGTGCCAGCAGTCCGACAGGGCCCGCTATCTATGGCTACACCTTC. Its translation is CASSPTGPAIYGYTF.